The clone carrying this TCR beta chain was recorded once. These data are taken from a study of blood T cell repertoires in COVID-19. Study-wide background: T cells, B-cell-depleted T cells, or PBMCs supplied cDNA or gDNA.

Here immunoSEQ multiplex PCR was the method, and the copy in TCRdb shows in-frame clones only, minus some. Of around 94,000 clones in the sample, roughly 86% were seen once. Material for sequencing was peripheral blood. The sequence derives from a man aged 35 to 55 with active or convalescent COVID-19.

The CDR3, as DNA: TGTGCCAGCAGCTACAGGCAGGAGAACACTGAAGCTTTCTTT. This sequence encodes CASSYRQENTEAFF. This chain connects TRBV13 to TRBJ1-1; D possibly corresponds to TRBD1 (5 bases). The ends were cut back, 4 bases at V and 1 base at J, with 10 bases in the middle. Germline lookup yields CDR1 PRHDT and CDR2 FYEKMQ (reference sequence). The CDR3 length is 14 residues.